A single sample gave rise to the 8 T cell receptor beta chains below, sequenced in a study of T cell responses to AZD1222 COVID-19 vaccine. Sequencing used immunoSEQ multiplex PCR; TCRdb keeps in-frame clones, though not all of them. This repertoire shows about 78,000 clones, roughly 90% found once; its top ten account for approximately 5.4%. The input for sequencing was peripheral blood, taken on day 0 of MenACWY control vaccination. The receptor source for this set is an adult in good health.

V gene TRBV6-5 combines with J gene TRBJ1-1, with TRBD1 as a possible D gene (5 bases). Germline loops: CDR1 MNHEY, CDR2 SVGAGI. V was trimmed by 6 bases and J by 2 bases, leaving 16 bases between them. This CDR3 is 15 amino acids long. CDR3 in amino acids: CASSIKGQGNTEAFF. As DNA, the CDR3 is TGTGCCAGCAGCATAAAGGGGCAGGGCAACACTGAAGCTTTCTTT.

This chain connects TRBV7-5 to TRBJ2-3; the DNA was not compared with TRBD1, the D call given in the table. TRBV7-5 is reported as a pseudogene. The CDR3 covers 17 residues. CDR3 amino acids: CARSAATGGRRTYTQYF. DNA for the CDR3: TGTGCCAGAAGCGCTGCGACAGGGGGCCGTCGAACCTATACGCAGTATTTT.

The chain joins TRBV11-3 to TRBJ1-6; a weak D match, TRBD1 (5 bases). Trimming took off 1 base at V and 7 bases at J, with 8 bases between the two ends. Germline V lookup: CDR1 SGHNT, CDR2 YENEEA. This CDR3 has 14 residues. CDR3: CASSLGGRNSPLHF. The CDR3 nucleotides read TGTGCCAGCAGCTTAGGGGGCAGAAATTCACCCCTCCACTTT. Full variable domain (remainder filled in from reference TRBV11-3 and TRBJ1-6): EAGVVQSPRYKIIEKKQPVAFWCNPISGHNTLYWYLQNLGQGPELLIRYENEEAVDDSQLPKDRFSAERLKGVDSTLKIQPAELGDSAVYLCASSLGGRNSPLHFGNGTRLTVT.

This chain uses TRBV7-9 with TRBJ1-3; no clear D gene. Germline V CDR1 and CDR2: SEHNR, FQNEAQ (reference sequence). The V gene lost 1 base and the J gene lost 1 base, with 11 bases spanning the gap. The CDR3 runs to 16 residues. CDR3 sequence: CASSLVAEFSGNTIYF. The CDR3 DNA reads as TGTGCCAGCAGCTTAGTGGCGGAGTTTTCTGGAAACACCATATATTTT.

The chain recombines TRBV10-3 with TRBJ1-1; TRBD1 is a possible D gene (6 bases). Germline CDR1 reads ENHRY; CDR2 reads SYGVKD. V was cut by 0 bases and J by 1 base, with 9 bases left in between. The CDR3 contains 15 residues. The CDR3 coding sequence is TGTGCCATCAGTGAGTCTGGGGGCAGGAACACTGAAGCTTTCTTT. This encodes CAISESGGRNTEAFF.

The chain has TRBV6-5 and TRBJ1-2; 7 nucleotides line up with TRBD1. J lost 4 bases, V lost 6 bases, and 11 bases had no gene match. CDR1 and CDR2 from the germline V gene are MNHEY and SVGAGI. This CDR3 is built from 15 residues. CDR3: CASRSTGTAFYGYTF. The CDR3 coding sequence is TGTGCCAGCAGAAGCACCGGGACAGCTTTCTATGGCTACACCTTC.

The chain combines TRBV30 with TRBJ1-5, with TRBD1 matching over 7 bases. Germline assignment: CDR1 GTSNPN and CDR2 SVGIG (reference sequence). V lost 0 bases, J lost 2 bases, and 7 bases stayed unmatched. The CDR3 length is 16 residues. CDR3 nucleotide sequence: TGTGCCTGGAGTGTAAGTCGGGGACAGCGCAATCAGCCCCAGCATTTT. It specifies CAWSVSRGQRNQPQHF.

The chain links TRBV28 to TRBJ1-2, with D unclear. V lost 8 bases to trimming and J lost 7 bases, with 14 bases between them. In germline, CDR1 is MDHEN, CDR2 SYDVKM. The CDR3 loop spans 12 amino acids. For the CDR3, the DNA is TGTGCCAGCGCGCCCCTTATTGGTGGCTACACCTTC. Encoded protein: CASAPLIGGYTF.